Described below is a single T cell receptor beta chain sequence and its context. This specimen comes from a study of blood T cell repertoires in COVID-19. Libraries were prepared by immunoSEQ multiplex PCR; TCRdb keeps only in-frame clonotypes and omits some of them. The table has about 250,000 clones, 65% to 85% seen once; the top ten hold 15% to 17%. This CDR3 is 16 amino acids long. From germline, CDR1 is SGHTA and CDR2 FQGNSA. V shed 0 bases and J 1 base; nucleotides not matched to a gene: 2. Sequenced input: peripheral blood. This TCR was recovered from an older person with COVID-19, enrolled during active disease. V and J are TRBV7-2 and TRBJ2-2; 7 nucleotides agree with TRBD2. CDR3 sequence (DNA): TGTGCCAGCAGCTTAGCGGGAGGGAGGAACACCGGGGAGCTGTTTTTT. This encodes CASSLAGGRNTGELFF.